This TCR beta chain was sequenced in a study of blood T cell repertoires in COVID-19. Study overall: Samples of COVID-19 (acute and convalescent) were obtained from the United States, Italy and Spain. T cells, B-cell-depleted T cells, or PBMCs provided the cDNA or gDNA that served as material.

Original methodology: Estimation of nucleated cell counts relied on the amplification of reference gene primers. TCRdb's table, derived via immunoSEQ multiplex PCR, lists solely in-frame clones and lacks some. V, J and clone size are taken as reported in that table, and D and trimming were inferred from the DNA itself. The sample yields 220,000 or so clones, less than 90% seen once. The CDR3 contains 12 residues. V shed 0 bases and J shed 8 bases, with 8 bases lying between them. The germline V gene has CDR1 LGHDT and CDR2 YNNKEL (reference sequence). This clone was detected only once. This sequence was found in a man aged 30 to 39 with active or convalescent COVID-19. The chain combines TRBV3-1 (or the pseudogene TRBV3-2) with TRBJ2-7; possible D gene TRBD2, 5 bases. The material sequenced was peripheral blood. CDR3 sequence (DNA): TGTGCCAGCAGCCAAGATCAGCGGCAGCAGTACTTC. It specifies CASSQDQRQQYF.